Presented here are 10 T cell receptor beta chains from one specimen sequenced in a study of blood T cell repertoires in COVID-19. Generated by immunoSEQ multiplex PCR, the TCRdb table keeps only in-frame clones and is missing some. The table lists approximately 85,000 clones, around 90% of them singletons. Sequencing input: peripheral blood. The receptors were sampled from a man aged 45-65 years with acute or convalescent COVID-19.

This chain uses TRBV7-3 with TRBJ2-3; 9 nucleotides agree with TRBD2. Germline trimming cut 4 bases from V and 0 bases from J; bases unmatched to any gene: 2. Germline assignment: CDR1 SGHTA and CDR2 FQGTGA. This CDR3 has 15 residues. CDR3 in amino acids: CASSSSGTSTDTQYF. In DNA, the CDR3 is TGTGCCAGCAGCTCTAGCGGGACCAGCACAGATACGCAGTATTTT.

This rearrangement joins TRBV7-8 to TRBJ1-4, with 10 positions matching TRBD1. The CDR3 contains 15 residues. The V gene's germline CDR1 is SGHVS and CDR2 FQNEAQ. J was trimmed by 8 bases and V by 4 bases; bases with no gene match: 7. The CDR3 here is CASSSRGTGDEKLFF. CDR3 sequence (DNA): TGTGCCAGCAGCTCGAGGGGGACAGGGGACGAAAAACTGTTTTTT.

This chain's CDR3 is CASSQDRGLGYTF. CDR3 coding DNA: TGTGCCAGCAGCCAGGACAGGGGACTTGGCTACACCTTC. The rearrangement uses TRBV9 and TRBJ1-2; 9 bases are shared with TRBD1. This CDR3 has 13 residues. Germline CDR1 is SGDLS and CDR2 is YYNGEE. The junction had 5 bases not matched to a gene; V was cut back by 4 bases and J by 7 bases.

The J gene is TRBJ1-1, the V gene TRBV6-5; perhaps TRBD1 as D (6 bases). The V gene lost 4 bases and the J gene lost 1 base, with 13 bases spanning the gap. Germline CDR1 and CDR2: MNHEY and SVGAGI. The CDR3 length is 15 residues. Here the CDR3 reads CASSSRGRSNTEAFF. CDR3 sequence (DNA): TGTGCCAGCAGTTCCAGGGGACGGTCGAACACTGAAGCTTTCTTT.

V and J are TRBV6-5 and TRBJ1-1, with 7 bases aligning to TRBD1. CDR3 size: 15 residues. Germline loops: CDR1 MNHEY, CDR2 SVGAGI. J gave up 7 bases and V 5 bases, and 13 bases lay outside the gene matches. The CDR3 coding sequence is TGTGCCAGCAGTACCGACAGGGCTCGGAGGGGTGAAGCTTTCTTT. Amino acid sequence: CASSTDRARRGEAFF.

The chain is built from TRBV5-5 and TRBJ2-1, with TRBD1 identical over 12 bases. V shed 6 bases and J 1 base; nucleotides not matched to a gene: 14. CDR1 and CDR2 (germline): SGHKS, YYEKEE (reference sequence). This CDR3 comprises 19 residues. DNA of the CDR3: TGTGCCAGCACCCGGGACAGGGGGCGAACTAGGAATTCCTACAATGAGCAGTTCTTC. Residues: CASTRDRGRTRNSYNEQFF.

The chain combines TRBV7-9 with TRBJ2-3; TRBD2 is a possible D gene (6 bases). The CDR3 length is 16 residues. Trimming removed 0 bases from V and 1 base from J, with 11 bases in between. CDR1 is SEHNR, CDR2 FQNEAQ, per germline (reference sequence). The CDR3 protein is CASSLASSEGTDTQYF. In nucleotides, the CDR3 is TGTGCCAGCAGCTTAGCCTCTAGCGAGGGCACAGATACGCAGTATTTT.

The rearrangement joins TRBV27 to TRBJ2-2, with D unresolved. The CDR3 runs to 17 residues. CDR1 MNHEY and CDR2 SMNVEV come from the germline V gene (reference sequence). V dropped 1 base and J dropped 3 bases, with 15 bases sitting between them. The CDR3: CASSLFPPSGYTGELFF. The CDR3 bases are TGTGCCAGCAGTTTATTCCCCCCTAGTGGGTACACCGGGGAGCTGTTTTTT.

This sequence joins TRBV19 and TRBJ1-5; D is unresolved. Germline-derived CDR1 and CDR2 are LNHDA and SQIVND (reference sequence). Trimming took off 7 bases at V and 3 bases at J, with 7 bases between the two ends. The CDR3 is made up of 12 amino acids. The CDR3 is CASTSYNQPQHF. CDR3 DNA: TGTGCCAGTACAAGCTACAATCAGCCCCAGCATTTT.

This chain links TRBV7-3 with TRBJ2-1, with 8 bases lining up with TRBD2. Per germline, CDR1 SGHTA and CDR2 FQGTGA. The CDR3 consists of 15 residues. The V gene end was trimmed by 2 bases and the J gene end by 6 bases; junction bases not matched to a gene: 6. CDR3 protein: CASSLGVSGANEQFF. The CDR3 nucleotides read TGTGCCAGCAGCTTAGGGGTTAGCGGGGCCAATGAGCAGTTCTTC.